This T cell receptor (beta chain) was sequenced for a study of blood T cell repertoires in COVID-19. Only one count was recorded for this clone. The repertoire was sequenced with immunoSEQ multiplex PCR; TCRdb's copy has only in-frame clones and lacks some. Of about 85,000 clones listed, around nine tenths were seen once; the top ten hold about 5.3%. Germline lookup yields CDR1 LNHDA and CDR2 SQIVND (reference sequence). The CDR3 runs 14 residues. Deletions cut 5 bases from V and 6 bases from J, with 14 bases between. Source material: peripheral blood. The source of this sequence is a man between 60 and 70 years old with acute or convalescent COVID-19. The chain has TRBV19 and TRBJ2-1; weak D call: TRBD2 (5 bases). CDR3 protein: CASSWKLEFNEQFF. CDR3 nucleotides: TGTGCCAGTAGTTGGAAACTAGAGTTCAATGAGCAGTTCTTC.